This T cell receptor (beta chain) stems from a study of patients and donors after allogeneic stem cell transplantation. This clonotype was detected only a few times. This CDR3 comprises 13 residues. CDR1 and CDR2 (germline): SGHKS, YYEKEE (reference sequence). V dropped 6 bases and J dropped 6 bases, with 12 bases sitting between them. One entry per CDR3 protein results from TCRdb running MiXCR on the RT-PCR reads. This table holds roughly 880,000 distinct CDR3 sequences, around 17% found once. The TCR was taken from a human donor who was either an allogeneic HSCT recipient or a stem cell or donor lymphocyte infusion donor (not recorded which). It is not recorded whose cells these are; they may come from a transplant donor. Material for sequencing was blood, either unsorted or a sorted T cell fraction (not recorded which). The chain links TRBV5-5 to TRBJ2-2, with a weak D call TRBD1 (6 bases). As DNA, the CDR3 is TGTGCCAGCATCCACCAGGGGTCCGGGGAGCTGTTTTTT. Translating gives CASIHQGSGELFF.